The entry below describes one TCR beta chain. The sample is drawn from a study of blood T cell repertoires in COVID-19. The CDR3 consists of 15 residues. The germline gives CDR1 SGHRS, CDR2 YFSETQ. The ends were cut back, 0 bases at V and 2 bases at J, with 9 bases in the middle. Clones were sequenced by immunoSEQ multiplex PCR, and TCRdb holds only the in-frame ones, with some missing. Here the sample spans roughly 250,000 clones, about 70% being singletons. The chain links TRBV5-1 to TRBJ1-3, with a weak D call TRBD1 (6 bases). This clonotype was sampled from a woman of 80 years or more with acute or convalescent COVID-19. Input material: peripheral blood. The CDR3 spells CASSLEGGTGNTIYF. The CDR3 DNA reads as TGCGCCAGCAGCTTGGAGGGGGGGACTGGAAACACCATATATTTT.